Listed here are 28 T cell receptor beta chains from one sample, sequenced in a study of T-cell reconstitution after alpha-beta-depleted transplantation in children. Unique molecular identifiers featured in how the TCRbeta library was prepared. TCRdb used MiXCR to reprocess the PCR reads, holding one entry per CDR3 protein. The table records around 380,000 distinct CDR3 sequences, about 11% of them present only once. Material: PBMCs from the stem cell graft donor, obtained from the stem cell graft. These receptors originate from a human donor who donated a stem cell graft to a child with acute myeloid leukemia.

The V gene is TRBV7-2, the J gene TRBJ2-5; TRBD1 might be the D (6 bases). Germline V lookup: CDR1 SGHTA, CDR2 FQGNSA. The CDR3 loop spans 16 amino acids. Trimming stripped 5 bases from V and 7 bases from J, with 23 bases between. In DNA form, the CDR3 reads TGTGCCAGCAGCCTACTCACCGGGACAATCTACGGGACCCAGTACTTC. Its translation is CASSLLTGTIYGTQYF. Filled out from reference TRBV7-2 and TRBJ2-5, the complete variable domain reads GAGVSQSPSNKVTEKGKDVELRCDPISGHTALYWYRQSLGQGLEFLIYFQGNSAPDKSGLPSDRFSAERTGGSVSTLTIQRTQQEDSAVYLCASSLLTGTIYGTQYFGPGTRLLVL.

In this sample, this clonotype turned up a few times. The chain uses TRBV12-3 or TRBV12-4 and TRBJ2-1; 8 nucleotides line up with TRBD2. Trimming removed 8 bases from V and 6 bases from J; junction bases left unmatched: 6. The CDR3 runs 13 residues. The CDR3 sequence: CASRRAGGNEQFF. CDR3 coding DNA: TGTGCCAGCCGTAGGGCGGGGGGCAATGAGCAGTTCTTC.

The chain has TRBV7-8 and TRBJ1-1, with D perhaps matching TRBD1 (6 bases). There are 14 residues in the CDR3. V lost 1 base and J 7 bases, leaving 13 bases between the germline ends. Germline values: CDR1 SGHVS, CDR2 FQNEAQ. The CDR3, as DNA: TGTGCCAGCAGCTTAGGGACAGTTCAGGGTGAAGCTTTCTTT. Amino acid sequence: CASSLGTVQGEAFF.

This sequence joins TRBV27 and TRBJ1-1; 9 bases align to TRBD1. Germline V gene sequence: CDR1 MNHEY, CDR2 SMNVEV (reference sequence). The trim removed 2 bases at V and 8 bases at J, leaving 3 bases unmatched. CDR3 length: 13 amino acids. The CDR3, as DNA: TGTGCCAGCAGTTTAAAGGGACAGGGAGAAGCTTTCTTT. Its protein is CASSLKGQGEAFF.

This clonotype was detected ten times or more. The rearrangement joins TRBV9 to TRBJ2-1; weak D call: TRBD1 (5 bases). In germline, CDR1 is SGDLS, CDR2 YYNGEE. This CDR3 contains 13 residues. Trimming pared 0 bases from V and 7 bases from J, leaving 8 bases between. This CDR3 reads CASSVGQGNEQFF. The DNA for the CDR3 is TGTGCCAGCAGCGTAGGGCAGGGAAATGAGCAGTTCTTC.

This clonotype was counted only a few times. This chain connects TRBV12-3 or TRBV12-4 to TRBJ2-3; TRBD2 matches at 8 bases. V shed 3 bases and J 4 bases; nucleotides not matched to a gene: 3. The CDR3 consists of 14 residues. The CDR3 protein is CASSLTSASDTQYF. CDR3 in DNA: TGTGCCAGCAGTTTGACTAGCGCTTCAGATACGCAGTATTTT.

There are a few counts of this clonotype. The rearrangement uses TRBV4-3 and TRBJ2-3; tentative D call: TRBD2 (6 bases). Germline lookup yields CDR1 LGHNA and CDR2 YSLEER. This CDR3 has 18 residues. Trimming shortened V by 0 bases and J by 1 base, and 17 bases separated the two germline ends. CDR3 region: CASSQEAGSGRRTDTQYF. CDR3 in DNA: TGCGCCAGCAGCCAAGAGGCGGGCAGCGGGCGCCGCACAGATACGCAGTATTTT.

A few counts support this clonotype. The CDR3 DNA reads TGTGCCACCGCCCGGCAAGAGACCCAGTACTTC. Its translation is CATARQETQYF. The chain has TRBV6-6 and TRBJ2-5; D is unresolved. The CDR3 spans 11 residues. Germline CDR1 MNHNY, CDR2 SVGAGI (reference sequence). V shed 10 bases and J shed 2 bases, with 8 bases lying between them.

This clonotype was observed many times. The chain uses TRBV4-1 and TRBJ2-3; 13 nucleotides align to TRBD2. CDR1 MGHRA and CDR2 YSYEKL come from the germline V gene. The V gene end was trimmed by 5 bases and the J gene end by 1 base; junction bases not matched to a gene: 9. This CDR3 spans 18 amino acids. CDR3 in amino acids: CASSFGTSGELGTDTQYF. As DNA, the CDR3 is TGCGCCAGCAGCTTCGGGACTAGCGGGGAGCTGGGCACAGATACGCAGTATTTT.

The gene calls are TRBV7-6 and TRBJ2-1; D call uncertain. Trimming took off 5 bases at V and 2 bases at J, with 7 bases between the two ends. CDR3 length: 13 residues. CDR1 is SGHVS, CDR2 FNYEAQ, per germline. CDR3 in amino acids: CASSEETYNEQFF. DNA for the CDR3: TGTGCCAGCAGCGAGGAGACCTACAATGAGCAGTTCTTC.

The chain couples TRBV20-1 to TRBJ1-1; the match to TRBD1 covers 9 bases. Trimming cost V 2 bases and J 10 bases; bases outside gene matches: 17. The CDR3 is 16 residues long. The germline CDR1 and CDR2 sequences are DFQATT and SNEGSKA (reference sequence). CDR3 in amino acids: CSARSGTGTFMARAFF. The DNA of the CDR3 is TGCAGTGCTAGATCCGGGACAGGGACCTTCATGGCTAGAGCTTTCTTT.

The rearrangement links TRBV29-1 to TRBJ1-1, with TRBD1 identical over 8 bases. Germline V gene sequence: CDR1 SQVTM, CDR2 ANQGSEA. The CDR3 extends over 15 amino acids. Losses at the gene ends were 4 bases for V and 0 bases for J; bases not matched to a gene: 7. In nucleotides, the CDR3 is TGCAGCGTTGGTTGGACAGGGATTATGAACACTGAAGCTTTCTTT. Amino acids: CSVGWTGIMNTEAFF.

V gene TRBV20-1 combines with J gene TRBJ2-2; weak D call: TRBD1 (5 bases). Germline V gives CDR1 DFQATT, CDR2 SNEGSKA (reference sequence). The V and J ends lost 1 base and 0 bases respectively, with 9 bases between them. The CDR3 consists of 15 residues. CDR3 DNA sequence: TGCAGTGCTAGAGTGGCAGGGTCGAACACCGGGGAGCTGTTTTTT. Encoded protein: CSARVAGSNTGELFF.

This chain links TRBV6-1 with TRBJ1-2; the D is unclear. Looked up from germline, CDR1 is MNHNS and CDR2 is SASEGT. This CDR3 contains 13 residues. Trimming removed 6 bases from V and 0 bases from J, with 8 bases in between. This CDR3 is CASSSMANYGYTF. DNA of the CDR3: TGTGCCAGCAGCTCCATGGCTAACTATGGCTACACCTTC.

This clonotype was found a few times. The gene calls are TRBV7-6 and TRBJ2-7, with 8 bases identical to TRBD1. Germline CDR1 SGHVS, CDR2 FNYEAQ. V trimming: 4 bases; J trimming: 2 bases; junction bases outside the gene matches: 7. This CDR3 is built from 15 residues. CDR3 protein: CASSSPGTGPYEQYF. The CDR3 DNA reads as TGTGCCAGCAGCTCGCCCGGGACAGGACCCTACGAGCAGTACTTC. The variable domain in full, with the rest retrieved from reference TRBV7-6 and TRBJ2-7, is GAGVSQSPRYKVTKRGQDVALRCDPISGHVSLYWYRQALGQGPEFLTYFNYEAQQDKSGLPNDRFSAERPEGSISTLTIQRTEQRDSAMYRCASSSPGTGPYEQYFGPGTRLTVT.

The rearrangement uses TRBV5-1 and TRBJ2-2; 14 bases are shared with TRBD2. The CDR3 runs 17 residues. CDR1 and CDR2 (germline): SGHRS, YFSETQ. V gave up 7 bases and J gave up 3 bases; unmatched junction bases: 8. In nucleotides, the CDR3 is TGCGCCAGCCGTCGGACTAGCGGGAGGCCCCACACCGGGGAGCTGTTTTTT. It specifies CASRRTSGRPHTGELFF.

This clonotype has only one observation. The chain carries TRBV7-2 and TRBJ2-1; no definite D call. This CDR3 is built from 11 residues. V dropped 10 bases and J dropped 8 bases, with 12 bases sitting between them. The germline CDR1 and CDR2 sequences are SGHTA and FQGNSA. CDR3 residues: CANTPSHEQFF. CDR3 nucleotides: TGTGCCAACACCCCGAGTCATGAGCAGTTCTTC.

This clonotype was counted ten times or more. The genes are TRBV29-1 and TRBJ1-2, with D hard to call. V was pared by 4 bases and J by 1 base, with 10 bases between. In germline, CDR1 is SQVTM, CDR2 ANQGSEA. The length of the CDR3 is 13 residues. The chain's CDR3 is CSVGGQLNYGYTF. In nucleotides, the CDR3 is TGCAGCGTTGGTGGGCAGCTTAACTATGGCTACACCTTC.

This rearrangement joins TRBV7-9 to TRBJ1-4, with D unclear. CDR3 size: 14 residues. V lost 5 bases to trimming and J lost 7 bases, with 14 bases between them. The germline V gene encodes CDR1 SEHNR and CDR2 FQNEAQ (reference sequence). The CDR3 DNA is TGTGCCAGCAGCGGAGGAACAGCAGGTGAAAAACTGTTTTTT. Translating it yields CASSGGTAGEKLFF. The full variable domain, with the rest looked up from reference TRBV7-9 and TRBJ1-4, is DTGVSQNPRHKITKRGQNVTFRCDPISEHNRLYWYRQTLGQGPEFLTYFQNEAQLEKSRLLSDRFSAERPKGSFSTLEIQRTEQGDSAMYLCASSGGTAGEKLFFGSGTQLSVL.

This clonotype was seen at least ten times. The chain joins TRBV10-3 to TRBJ1-2; the match to TRBD1 covers 12 bases. The CDR3 is 13 residues long. Germline V lookup: CDR1 ENHRY, CDR2 SYGVKD. The V gene end was trimmed by 9 bases and the J gene end by 6 bases; junction bases not matched to a gene: 5. In nucleotides, the CDR3 is TGTGCCATACAGGGGACAGGGGGCCATGGCTACACCTTC. As protein: CAIQGTGGHGYTF.

This clonotype was counted many times. This chain links TRBV12-3 or TRBV12-4 with TRBJ2-7; D gene ambiguous. The length of the CDR3 is 13 residues. V shed 4 bases and J shed 2 bases, with 9 bases lying between them. This CDR3 reads CASSSTGPYEQYF. The CDR3 DNA is TGTGCCAGCAGTTCCACCGGGCCCTACGAGCAGTACTTC.

This clonotype appeared a few times. CDR3 in amino acids: CSVAGGTDGGITDTQYF. CDR3 DNA: TGCAGCGTTGCTGGGGGGACGGACGGTGGAATCACAGATACGCAGTATTTT. This sequence joins TRBV29-1 and TRBJ2-3, with D possibly matching TRBD2 (6 bases). Looked up from germline, CDR1 is SQVTM and CDR2 is ANQGSEA. Trimming shortened V by 4 bases and J by 2 bases, and 22 bases separated the two germline ends. The CDR3 covers 17 residues.

In its sample, this clonotype was seen many times. This chain joins TRBV6-5 and TRBJ1-1; D not resolved. The CDR3 is made up of 14 amino acids. V dropped 0 bases and J dropped 2 bases, with 7 bases sitting between them. CDR1 is MNHEY, CDR2 SVGAGI, per germline. This CDR3 is CASSYSTSNTEAFF. As DNA, the CDR3 is TGTGCCAGCAGTTACTCGACCTCTAACACTGAAGCTTTCTTT.

The V gene is TRBV28, the J gene TRBJ2-7; TRBD1 might be the D (7 bases). The CDR3 has 14 amino acids. Germline loops: CDR1 MDHEN, CDR2 SYDVKM. Trimming took 5 bases from V and 3 from J, leaving 14 bases between them. Here the CDR3 DNA reads TGTGCCAGCAGTCCAGGGGGGACGCTCTACGAGCAGTACGTC. Translated: CASSPGGTLYEQYV.

This clonotype has only a few counts. The gene calls are TRBV7-9 and TRBJ2-1, with D unclear. CDR1 is SEHNR and CDR2 is FQNEAQ in the germline V gene (reference sequence). The CDR3 sequence is 16 residues long. Trimming pared 0 bases from V and 4 bases from J, leaving 13 bases between. The CDR3 loop reads CASSLAPDGRYNEQFF. The CDR3 DNA follows: TGTGCCAGCAGCTTAGCCCCAGATGGGCGATACAATGAGCAGTTCTTC.

V is TRBV7-6 and J is TRBJ2-1, with TRBD2 matching over 8 bases. CDR1 is SGHVS and CDR2 is FNYEAQ in the germline V gene. The CDR3 totals 12 residues. The trim removed 6 bases at V and 15 bases at J, leaving 10 bases unmatched. For the CDR3, the DNA is TGTGCCAGCAGGTCCACTAGCGGCCCCTCGTTCTTC. Protein product: CASRSTSGPSFF.

The J gene is TRBJ2-7, the V gene TRBV9; D is unclear. Trimming took off 3 bases at V and 1 base at J, with 11 bases between the two ends. The germline CDR1 and CDR2 sequences are SGDLS and YYNGEE. This CDR3 comprises 14 residues. For the CDR3, the DNA is TGTGCCAGCAGCGAAGTCCCAGGTTCCTACGAGCAGTACTTC. This sequence encodes CASSEVPGSYEQYF.

This clonotype was detected many times. The rearrangement joins TRBV5-1 to TRBJ2-1; 10 bases align to TRBD2. V trimming: 9 bases; J trimming: 6 bases; junction bases outside the gene matches: 6. In germline, CDR1 is SGHRS, CDR2 YFSETQ. The length of the CDR3 is 13 residues. CDR3 in DNA: TGCGCCACCCAGCGGGAGGGCGGCAATGAGCAGTTCTTC. This translates into CATQREGGNEQFF.